This TCR beta chain was found in a study of post-analysis software for immune sequencing data. Unique molecular identifiers tagged the TCR beta cDNA libraries. MiXCR, applied by TCRdb to the PCR reads, yields one record per CDR3 protein. The sample has some 160,000 distinct CDR3 sequences; roughly 40% are singletons. Remarks on this clonotype: The antigen is unknown.

The V end lost 3 bases, the J end lost 3 bases, and 12 bases lay between the germline ends. The CDR3 totals 14 residues. Study observations and caveats: Normalized Chao1 diversity was significantly lower in multiple sclerosis patients than in controls. Those samples that were prepared in the same batch co-clustered strongly by F measure.

The chain combines TRBV12-3 or TRBV12-4 with TRBJ2-7; D is perhaps TRBD2 (5 bases). The receptor's source is a girl aged 5 to 17 with multiple sclerosis. Sample: blood, taken after autologous hematopoietic stem cell transplantation. The CDR3 region is CASSFGEIGYEQYF. CDR3 coding DNA: TGTGCCAGCAGTTTCGGGGAAATCGGCTACGAGCAGTACTTC.